This T cell receptor beta chain was captured in a study of blood T cell dynamics during melanoma immunotherapy. At the level of the study: Standard first-line treatment here was pembrolizumab or nivolumab plus ipilimumab in metastatic melanoma.

Germline V gene sequence: CDR1 SGHRS, CDR2 YFSETQ. CDR3 length equals 12 residues. With 4 bases clipped from V and 9 bases from J, the junction kept 2 bases outside the gene matches. Noted time point: pre-treatment baseline. Clones were sequenced by immunoSEQ multiplex PCR, and TCRdb holds only the in-frame ones, with some missing. The sample comprises about 11,000 clones, approximately 84% of which are singletons, and around 15% rests with the top ten. The clonotype was recovered from a human donor with melanoma. The rearrangement uses TRBV5-1 and TRBJ1-1, with 11 bases lining up with TRBD1. The specimen comprised blood, sampled from a patient treated with checkpoint blockade. The CDR3 here is CASSQDRGQAFF. CDR3 bases: TGCGCCAGCAGCCAGGACAGGGGGCAAGCTTTCTTT.